What follows are 4 T cell receptor gamma chains derived from one specimen sequenced in a study of gamma-delta chains in newborns, infants, children. With CATT, TCRdb re-called clones from the reads. The top ten clones hold roughly 51% of a sample with around 900 gamma-chain clones, more than 50% of them seen once. Specimen: blood. The receptors here all came from a child who was a newborn, infant or young child, either healthy, febrile or measles-vaccinated (not recorded which).

This clone was seen just once. The chain uses TRGV9 and TRGJP. No J gene was available from TCRdb, and it was assigned here by a germline match of the DNA. V dropped 2 bases and J dropped 3; count of bases not matched to a gene: 4. The CDR3 extends over 17 amino acids. CDR1 GITISATS and CDR2 ISYDGTV come from the germline V gene (reference sequence). In nucleotides, the CDR3 is TGTGCCTTGTGGGAGGATAAGCAAGAGTTGGGCAAAAAAATCAAGGTATTT. It translates to CALWEDKQELGKKIKVF.

This clone was seen a few times. A far more abundant clone sits one base away, making this likely a read error. Within the sample, other DNA sequences also encode this same CDR3. This sequence joins TRGV9 and TRGJP. The J gene is absent in TCRdb and was assigned here via DNA matching to germline. CDR1 and CDR2 (germline): GITISATS, ISYDGTV (reference sequence). The CDR3 extends over 16 amino acids. The CDR3 sequence: CALWEVQELGKKIKVF. Here the CDR3 DNA reads TGTGCATTGTGGGAGGTGCAAGAGTTGGGCAAAAAAATCAAGGTATTT.

On this clone: This likely reflects a read error, since a far larger clone is one base away. The rearrangement uses TRGV9 and TRGJP. The CDR3 is 15 amino acids. J gave up 4 bases and V 4 bases, and 1 base lay outside the gene matches. CDR1 is GITISATS, CDR2 ISYDGTV, per germline (reference sequence). The DNA for the CDR3 is TGTGCCTTGTGGGATCAAGAGTTGGGCAAAAAAATCAAGGTATTT. It encodes CALWDQELGKKIKVF.

About this clone itself: Other DNA sequences within the sample encode an identical CDR3. For the CDR3, the DNA is TGTGCCTTGTGGGAGGTGCACCAAGAGTTGGGCAAAAAAATCAAGGTATTT. Its translation is CALWEVHQELGKKIKVF. The V and J genes are TRGV9 and TRGJP. No J gene was available from TCRdb, and it was assigned here by a germline match of the DNA. Per the germline V gene, CDR1 is GITISATS and CDR2 is ISYDGTV (reference sequence). The CDR3 totals 17 residues. The V segment lost 0 bases and the J segment 4 bases; nucleotides outside the gene matches: 3.